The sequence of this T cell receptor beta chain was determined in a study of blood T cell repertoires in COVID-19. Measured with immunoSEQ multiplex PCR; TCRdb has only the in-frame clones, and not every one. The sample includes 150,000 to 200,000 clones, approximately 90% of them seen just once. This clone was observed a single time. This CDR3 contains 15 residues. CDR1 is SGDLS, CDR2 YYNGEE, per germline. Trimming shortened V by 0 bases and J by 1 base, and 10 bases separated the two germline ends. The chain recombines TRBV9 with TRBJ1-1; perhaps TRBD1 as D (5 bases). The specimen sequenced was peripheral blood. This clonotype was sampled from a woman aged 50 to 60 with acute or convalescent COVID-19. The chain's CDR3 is CASSVEGQGNTEAFF. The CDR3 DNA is TGTGCCAGCAGCGTAGAAGGGCAGGGGAACACTGAAGCTTTCTTT.